This T cell receptor beta chain is from a study of control samples from healthy donors and cancer patients. V shed 0 bases and J shed 4 bases, with 15 bases lying between them. In germline, CDR1 is SGHAT, CDR2 FQNNGV. This CDR3 comprises 16 residues. Method: immunoSEQ multiplex PCR; TCRdb's copy keeps in-frame clones and lacks some. The repertoire holds about 51,000 clones, with 80% as singletons. Sequenced input: blood. The source is a man in his sixties or seventies in good health. This chain joins TRBV11-2 and TRBJ2-5; D not certain. CDR3: CASSLDPRGGGETQYF. CDR3 bases: TGTGCCAGCAGCTTAGATCCACGCGGTGGTGGAGAGACCCAGTACTTC.